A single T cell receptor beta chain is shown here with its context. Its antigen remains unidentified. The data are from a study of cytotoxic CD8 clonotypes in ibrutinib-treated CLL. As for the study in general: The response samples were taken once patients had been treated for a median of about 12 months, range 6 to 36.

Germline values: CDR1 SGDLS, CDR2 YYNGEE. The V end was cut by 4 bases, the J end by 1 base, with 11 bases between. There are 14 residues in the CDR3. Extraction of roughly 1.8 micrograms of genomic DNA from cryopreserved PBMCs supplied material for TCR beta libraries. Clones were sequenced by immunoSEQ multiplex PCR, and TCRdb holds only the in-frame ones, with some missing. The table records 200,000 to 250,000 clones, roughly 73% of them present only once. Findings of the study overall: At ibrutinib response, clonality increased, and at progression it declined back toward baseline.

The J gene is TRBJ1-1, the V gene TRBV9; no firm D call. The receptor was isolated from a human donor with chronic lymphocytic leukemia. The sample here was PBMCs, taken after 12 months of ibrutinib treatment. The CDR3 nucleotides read TGTGCCAGCAGCCCCCGCTCGGAGAACACTGAAGCTTTCTTT. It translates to CASSPRSENTEAFF.